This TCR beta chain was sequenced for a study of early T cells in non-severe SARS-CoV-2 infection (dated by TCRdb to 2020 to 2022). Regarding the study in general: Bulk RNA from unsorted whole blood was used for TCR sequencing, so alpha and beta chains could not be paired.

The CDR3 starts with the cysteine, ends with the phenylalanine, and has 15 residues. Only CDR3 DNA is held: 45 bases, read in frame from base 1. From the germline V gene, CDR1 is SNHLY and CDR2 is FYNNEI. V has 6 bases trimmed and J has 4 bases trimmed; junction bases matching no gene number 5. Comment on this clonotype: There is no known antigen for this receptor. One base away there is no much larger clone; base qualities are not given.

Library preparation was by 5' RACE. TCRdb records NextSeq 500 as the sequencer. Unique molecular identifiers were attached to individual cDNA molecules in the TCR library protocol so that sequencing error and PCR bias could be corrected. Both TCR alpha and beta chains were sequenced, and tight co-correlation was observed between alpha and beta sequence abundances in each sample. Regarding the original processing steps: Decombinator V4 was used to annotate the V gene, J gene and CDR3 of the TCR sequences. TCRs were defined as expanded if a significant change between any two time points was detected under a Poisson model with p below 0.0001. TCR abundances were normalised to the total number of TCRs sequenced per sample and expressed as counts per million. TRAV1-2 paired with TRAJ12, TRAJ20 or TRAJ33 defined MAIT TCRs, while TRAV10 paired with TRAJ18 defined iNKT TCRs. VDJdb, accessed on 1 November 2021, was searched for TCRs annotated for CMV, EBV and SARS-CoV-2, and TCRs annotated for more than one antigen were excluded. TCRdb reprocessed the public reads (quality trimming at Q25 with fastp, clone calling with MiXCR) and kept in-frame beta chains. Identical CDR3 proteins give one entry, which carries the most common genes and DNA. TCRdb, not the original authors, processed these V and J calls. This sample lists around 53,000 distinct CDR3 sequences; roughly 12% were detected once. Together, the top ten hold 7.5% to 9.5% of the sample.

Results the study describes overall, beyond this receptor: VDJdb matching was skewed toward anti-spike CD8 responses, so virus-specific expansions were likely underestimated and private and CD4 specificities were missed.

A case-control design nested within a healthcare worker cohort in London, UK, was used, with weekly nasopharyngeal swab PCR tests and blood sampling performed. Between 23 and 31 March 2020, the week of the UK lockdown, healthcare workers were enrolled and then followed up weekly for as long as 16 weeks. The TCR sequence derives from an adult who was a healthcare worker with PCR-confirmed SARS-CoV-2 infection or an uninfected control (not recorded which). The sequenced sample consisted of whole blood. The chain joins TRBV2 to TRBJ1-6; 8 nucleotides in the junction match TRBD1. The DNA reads TGTGCCAGCAGCCGGGACAGGCAATATAATTCACCCCTCCACTTT. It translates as CASSRDRQYNSPLHF.